Shown below are 15 T cell receptor beta chains from a single sample sequenced in a study of shared clonotypes between healthy human individuals. Only in-frame clones appear in the TCRdb table, and some are missing; sequencing was by immunoSEQ multiplex PCR. The table has about 1.5 million clones, roughly 97% seen once. The sample was naive CD4+ T cells sorted from blood. Subset of the sample: CD45RA+ positively selected. All receptors come from a young man in good health.

About this clone itself: The sample holds other DNA sequences that translate to the same CDR3. The chain couples TRBV18 to TRBJ2-5; TRBD1 matches 7 bases. The V and J ends lost 3 bases and 1 base, in that order; junction bases with no gene match: 5. Germline V lookup: CDR1 KGHSH, CDR2 LQKENI. This CDR3 contains 15 residues. The CDR3 bases are TGTGCCAGCTCACCGCGACAGGGACCCCAAGAGACCCAGTACTTC. It yields the protein CASSPRQGPQETQYF. The full variable domain, rest sourced from reference TRBV18 and TRBJ2-5, is NAGVMQNPRHLVRRRGQEARLRCSPMKGHSHVYWYRQLPEEGLKFMVYLQKENIIDESGMPKERFSAEFPKEGPSILRIQQVVRGDSAAYFCASSPRQGPQETQYFGPGTRLLVL.

This clone was observed a single time. J is TRBJ2-7 and V is TRBV27; 8 bases map to TRBD1. Looked up from germline, CDR1 is MNHEY and CDR2 is SMNVEV (reference sequence). This CDR3 has 15 residues. V was clipped by 2 bases and J by 6 bases; unmatched bases: 9. The CDR3 loop reads CASSLIGRGRAEQYF. The CDR3 DNA follows: TGTGCCAGCAGTTTAATCGGCAGGGGGCGCGCCGAGCAGTACTTC.

The chain carries TRBV7-2 and TRBJ1-5; D ambiguous. This CDR3 region has 13 residues. Germline CDR1 SGHTA, CDR2 FQGNSA. Trimming removed 4 bases from V and 6 bases from J, with 10 bases in between. The CDR3 loop is CASSSSLGQPQHF. The CDR3, as DNA: TGTGCCAGCAGCTCAAGTCTCGGTCAGCCCCAGCATTTT.

The rearrangement uses TRBV5-1 and TRBJ2-6, with 7 positions matching TRBD1. Trimming removed 4 bases from V and 1 base from J; junction bases left unmatched: 5. CDR3 size: 16 residues. In germline, CDR1 is SGHRS, CDR2 YFSETQ. The CDR3 DNA sequence: TGCGCCAGCAGCCCGACAGGGACGTCTGGGGCCAACGTCCTGACTTTC. The encoded protein is CASSPTGTSGANVLTF.

CDR3 loop: CSVEGHQETQYF. CDR3 DNA sequence: TGCAGCGTTGAGGGACACCAAGAGACCCAGTACTTC. This sequence joins TRBV29-1 and TRBJ2-5; the D gene could be TRBD1 or TRBD2 (5 bases each). The CDR3 spans 12 residues. Germline values: CDR1 SQVTM, CDR2 ANQGSEA. Trimming took off 3 bases at V and 0 bases at J, with 5 bases between the two ends.

The J gene is TRBJ1-5, the V gene TRBV7-2; D perhaps matches TRBD1 (6 bases). Germline CDR1 and CDR2: SGHTA and FQGNSA. The CDR3 length is 13 residues. V lost 4 bases, J lost 9 bases, and 13 bases lay in between. The CDR3 sequence: CASSSGVGGPQHF. The CDR3 DNA sequence: TGTGCCAGCAGCTCAGGGGTGGGGGGGCCCCAGCATTTT. The full variable domain, rest sourced from reference TRBV7-2 and TRBJ1-5, is GAGVSQSPSNKVTEKGKDVELRCDPISGHTALYWYRQSLGQGLEFLIYFQGNSAPDKSGLPSDRFSAERTGGSVSTLTIQRTQQEDSAVYLCASSSGVGGPQHFGDGTRLSIL.

For the CDR3, the DNA is TGTGCCAGTGCTATTCGGACTAGCGGGAGCTACAATGAGCAGTTCTTC. It translates to CASAIRTSGSYNEQFF. This chain joins TRBV19 and TRBJ2-1; TRBD2 agrees at 13 bases. The length of the CDR3 is 16 residues. Germline CDR1 is LNHDA and CDR2 is SQIVND (reference sequence). V trimming: 8 bases; J trimming: 3 bases; junction bases outside the gene matches: 7. Variable domain in full (rest from reference TRBV19 and TRBJ2-1): DGGITQSPKYLFRKEGQNVTLSCEQNLNHDAMYWYRQDPGQGLRLIYYSQIVNDFQKGDIAEGYSVSREKKESFPLTVTSAQKNPTAFYLCASAIRTSGSYNEQFFGPGTRLTVL.

V and J are TRBV7-2 and TRBJ1-2; possibly TRBD1 for D (6 bases). Trimming pared 3 bases from V and 4 bases from J, leaving 12 bases between. Germline V gene lookup returns CDR1 SGHTA and CDR2 FQGNSA. The CDR3 loop spans 14 amino acids. The CDR3 DNA sequence: TGTGCCAGCAGCTTCAACAGGGAGGGCTATGGCTACACCTTC. Translated, it gives CASSFNREGYGYTF.

The rearrangement uses TRBV29-1 and TRBJ2-5; tentative D call: TRBD2 (6 bases). The length of the CDR3 is 12 residues. Between the trimmed V and J ends, which lost 7 bases and 5 bases, there was a span of 14 bases. Germline values: CDR1 SQVTM, CDR2 ANQGSEA. CDR3 amino acids: CSGRWGVETQYF. CDR3 sequence (DNA): TGCAGCGGCCGGTGGGGGGTGGAGACCCAGTACTTC.

V gene TRBV7-3 combines with J gene TRBJ2-3; D gene ambiguous. Germline V CDR1 and CDR2: SGHTA, FQGTGA. V was pared by 5 bases and J by 6 bases, with 12 bases between. The CDR3 loop spans 13 amino acids. CDR3 in amino acids: CASSPRALDTQYF. CDR3 DNA: TGTGCCAGCAGCCCCCGGGCCCTGGATACGCAGTATTTT.

This clone was seen only once. The V and J genes are TRBV7-2 and TRBJ2-2, with 8 bases matching TRBD2. V gave up 5 bases and J gave up 2 bases; unmatched junction bases: 7. The CDR3 contains 16 residues. CDR1 and CDR2 (germline): SGHTA, FQGNSA. CDR3 protein: CASSRGAGGNTGELFF. CDR3 coding DNA: TGTGCCAGCAGCCGCGGGGCGGGAGGTAACACCGGGGAGCTGTTTTTT.

This chain links TRBV9 with TRBJ2-2; TRBD2 matches at 10 bases. The J segment lost 5 bases and the V segment lost 0 bases, leaving 7 bases of the junction unmatched. Germline loops: CDR1 SGDLS, CDR2 YYNGEE. This CDR3 has 17 amino acids. The CDR3 coding sequence is TGTGCCAGCAGCGTAGAGGGGCTAGCGGGAGTTACCGGGGAGCTGTTTTTT. It specifies CASSVEGLAGVTGELFF.

The gene calls are TRBV6-6 and TRBJ2-7, with D tentatively TRBD1 (6 bases). Germline lookup yields CDR1 MNHNY and CDR2 SVGAGI (reference sequence). CDR3 length: 14 residues. Trimming cost V 4 bases and J 3 bases, with 13 bases left between them. The CDR3 DNA sequence: TGTGCCAGCAGTTCCACGACAGGCAGCTACGAGCAGTACTTC. Encoded protein: CASSSTTGSYEQYF.

CDR3 in amino acids: CATSRDFRRANLYGYTF. The CDR3, as DNA: TGTGCCACCAGCAGAGATTTTAGACGGGCAAACCTCTATGGCTACACCTTC. The chain joins TRBV15 to TRBJ1-2, with D hard to call. The CDR3 has 17 residues. V gave up 0 bases and J gave up 4 bases, with 18 bases separating them. CDR1 and CDR2 from the germline V gene are LNHNV and YYDKDF (reference sequence). Full variable domain (missing parts from reference TRBV15 and TRBJ1-2): DAMVIQNPRYQVTQFGKPVTLSCSQTLNHNVMYWYQQKSSQAPKLLFHYYDKDFNNEADTPDNFQSRRPNTSFCFLDIRSPGLGDTAMYLCATSRDFRRANLYGYTFGSGTRLTVV.

The chain has TRBV5-1 and TRBJ2-5, with TRBD2 identical over 7 bases. The CDR3 consists of 14 residues. Looked up from germline, CDR1 is SGHRS and CDR2 is YFSETQ. V gave up 2 bases and J gave up 4 bases; unmatched junction bases: 5. The CDR3 sequence: CASSLRLALETQYF. As DNA, the CDR3 is TGCGCCAGCAGCTTAAGACTAGCCCTAGAGACCCAGTACTTC.